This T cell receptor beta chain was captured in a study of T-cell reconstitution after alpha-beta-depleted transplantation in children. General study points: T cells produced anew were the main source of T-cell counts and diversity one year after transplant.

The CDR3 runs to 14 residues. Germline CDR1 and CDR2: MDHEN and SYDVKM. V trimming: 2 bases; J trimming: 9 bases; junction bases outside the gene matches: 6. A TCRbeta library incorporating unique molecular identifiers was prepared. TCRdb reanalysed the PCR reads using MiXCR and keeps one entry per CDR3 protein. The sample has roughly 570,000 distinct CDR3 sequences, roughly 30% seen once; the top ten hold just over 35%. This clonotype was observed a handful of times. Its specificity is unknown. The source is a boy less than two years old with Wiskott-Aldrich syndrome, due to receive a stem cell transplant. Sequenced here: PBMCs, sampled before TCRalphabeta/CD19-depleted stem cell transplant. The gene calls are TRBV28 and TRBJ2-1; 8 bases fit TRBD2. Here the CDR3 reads CASSLLGRAGEQFF. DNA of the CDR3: TGTGCCAGCAGTTTACTCGGGAGGGCCGGTGAGCAGTTCTTC.